This T cell receptor (beta chain) was retrieved from a study of blood T cell repertoires in COVID-19. The ends were cut back, 4 bases at V and 7 bases at J, with 16 bases in the middle. CDR3 length: 14 residues. Germline V gene lookup returns CDR1 MNHEY and CDR2 SVGAGI. Original analysis: Estimation of nucleated cell counts relied on the amplification of reference gene primers. Generated by immunoSEQ multiplex PCR, the TCRdb table keeps only in-frame clones and is missing some. That table supplies the V and J calls and clone size; D and trimming were determined from the DNA. Seen here are roughly 220,000 clones, about four fifths observed once, and the top ten hold 3%.

Sequenced sample: peripheral blood. The chain has TRBV6-5 and TRBJ1-2, with D possibly being TRBD1 (5 bases). The sequence was collected from a woman aged 25 to 39 who had recovered from COVID-19. The chain's CDR3 is CASSLSVFRGGYTF. The CDR3 bases are TGTGCCAGCAGTTTGTCAGTTTTTAGGGGTGGCTACACCTTC.